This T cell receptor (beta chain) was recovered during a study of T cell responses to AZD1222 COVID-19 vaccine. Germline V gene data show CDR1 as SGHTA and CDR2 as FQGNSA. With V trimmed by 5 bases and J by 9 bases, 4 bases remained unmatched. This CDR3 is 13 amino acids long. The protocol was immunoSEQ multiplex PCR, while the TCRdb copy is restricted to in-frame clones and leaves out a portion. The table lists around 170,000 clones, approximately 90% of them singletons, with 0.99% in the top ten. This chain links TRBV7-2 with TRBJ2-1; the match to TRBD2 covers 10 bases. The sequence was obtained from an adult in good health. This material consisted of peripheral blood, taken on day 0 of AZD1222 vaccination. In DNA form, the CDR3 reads TGTGCCAGCAGCGTATGGACTAGCGGTGAGCAGTTCTTC. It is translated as CASSVWTSGEQFF.